The 14 T cell receptor beta chains given below trace back to one sample, sequenced in a study of blood T cell repertoires in COVID-19. Clones were read by immunoSEQ multiplex PCR, and TCRdb kept only the in-frame ones, dropping some. The table lists approximately 210,000 clones, 80% to 90% of them singletons, with about 2.5% in the top ten. Sequencing was carried out using peripheral blood. The receptors shown here come from a woman in her thirties or forties with active or convalescent COVID-19.

This chain joins TRBV18 and TRBJ1-1, with D perhaps TRBD1 (6 bases). V was cut by 0 bases and J by 7 bases, with 12 bases left in between. CDR3 length equals 14 residues. CDR1 and CDR2 (germline): KGHSH, LQKENI. The CDR3 nucleotides are TGTGCCAGCTCACCACCGCTACAGGGAATTGAAGCTTTCTTT. Its protein is CASSPPLQGIEAFF. Variable domain in full (rest from reference TRBV18 and TRBJ1-1): NAGVMQNPRHLVRRRGQEARLRCSPMKGHSHVYWYRQLPEEGLKFMVYLQKENIIDESGMPKERFSAEFPKEGPSILRIQQVVRGDSAAYFCASSPPLQGIEAFFGQGTRLTVV.

The count of this clone is one. The chain has TRBV18 and TRBJ1-1, with 7 bases fitting TRBD1. The trim removed 4 bases at V and 11 bases at J, leaving 4 bases unmatched. The CDR3 consists of 11 residues. CDR1 is KGHSH, CDR2 LQKENI, per germline. Here the CDR3 DNA reads TGTGCCAGCTCACTAGAGGGGGCGGCTTTCTTT. Translation: CASSLEGAAFF.

The chain links TRBV7-3 to TRBJ2-5; TRBD2 agrees at 8 bases. With V trimmed by 5 bases and J by 3 bases, 8 bases remained unmatched. Germline V gene sequence: CDR1 SGHTA, CDR2 FQGTGA. This CDR3 comprises 15 residues. The CDR3 DNA reads as TGTGCCAGCAGCCCCGTTGGACTAGCCGAAGAGACCCAGTACTTC. Its protein product is CASSPVGLAEETQYF.

This chain links TRBV11-3 with TRBJ1-2; a weak D match, TRBD1 (5 bases). Germline V gene data show CDR1 as SGHNT and CDR2 as YENEEA. With 3 bases removed from V and 10 bases from J, the gap between germline ends came to 18 bases. The CDR3 runs to 14 residues. In nucleotides, the CDR3 is TGTGCCAGCAGCTTGAGCAGGGTGGAAAGCGCCTACACCTTC. Protein: CASSLSRVESAYTF.

The chain carries TRBV10-3 and TRBJ2-1, with unresolved D. This CDR3 comprises 15 residues. The germline CDR1 and CDR2 sequences are ENHRY and SYGVKD. V lost 0 bases and J 0 bases, leaving 6 bases between the germline ends. CDR3 protein: CAISESISSYNEQFF. In DNA form, the CDR3 reads TGTGCCATCAGTGAGTCCATTAGCTCCTACAATGAGCAGTTCTTC.

This sequence joins TRBV5-4 and TRBJ1-4, with 10 positions matching TRBD1. J was trimmed by 3 bases and V by 3 bases; bases with no gene match: 2. The CDR3 sequence is 15 residues long. CDR1 SGHNT and CDR2 YYREEE come from the germline V gene (reference sequence). The chain's CDR3 is CASSYGQGANEKLFF. The CDR3 DNA is TGTGCCAGCAGCTACGGACAGGGGGCTAATGAAAAACTGTTTTTT. The full variable domain, in which reference TRBV5-4 and TRBJ1-4 provide the parts outside the CDR3, is ETGVTQSPTHLIKTRGQQVTLRCSSQSGHNTVSWYQQALGQGPQFIFQYYREEENGRGNFPPRFSGLQFPNYSSELNVNALELDDSALYLCASSYGQGANEKLFFGSGTQLSVL.

V gene TRBV11-2 combines with J gene TRBJ1-6, with 10 nucleotides matching TRBD1. CDR1 and CDR2 (germline): SGHAT, FQNNGV. This CDR3 has 15 amino acids. The J segment lost 8 bases and the V segment lost 5 bases, leaving 6 bases of the junction unmatched. The CDR3 sequence is CASSAGTGVYSPLHF. CDR3 nucleotide sequence: TGTGCCAGCAGCGCCGGGACAGGGGTCTATTCACCCCTCCACTTT.

This chain joins TRBV5-1 and TRBJ1-5, with TRBD1 matching over 7 bases. Germline V CDR1 and CDR2: SGHRS, YFSETQ. Trimming at V came to 1 base and at J to 4 bases, leaving 5 bases not matched to a gene. This CDR3 is 15 amino acids long. This CDR3 is CASSLTGALNQPQHF. The CDR3 DNA sequence: TGCGCCAGCAGCTTGACAGGGGCGCTTAATCAGCCCCAGCATTTT.

CDR3 region: CASGETGTDTQYF. CDR3 DNA sequence: TGTGCCAGTGGAGAGACAGGGACAGATACGCAGTATTTT. This sequence joins TRBV19 and TRBJ2-3; 7 bases line up with TRBD1. The CDR3 loop spans 13 amino acids. V gave up 8 bases and J gave up 3 bases; unmatched junction bases: 5. Germline assignment: CDR1 LNHDA and CDR2 SQIVND (reference sequence).

The V call is TRBV30, the J call TRBJ1-2; 8 positions match TRBD1. The germline gives CDR1 GTSNPN, CDR2 SVGIG (reference sequence). After removal of 1 base from V and 6 bases from J, the junction contained 4 bases not matched to a gene. CDR3 length: 13 residues. CDR3: CAWSEDRVDGYTF. The CDR3 DNA is TGTGCCTGGAGTGAGGACAGGGTTGATGGCTACACCTTC.

V gene TRBV30 combines with J gene TRBJ2-5, with TRBD1 matching over 9 bases. The CDR3 has 13 amino acids. CDR1 and CDR2 (germline): GTSNPN, SVGIG (reference sequence). The V and J ends lost 2 bases and 5 bases, in that order; junction bases with no gene match: 3. CDR3: CAWSTGGGETQYF. CDR3 nucleotides: TGTGCCTGGAGTACAGGGGGCGGTGAGACCCAGTACTTC.

J is TRBJ2-7 and V is TRBV3-1 (or the pseudogene TRBV3-2), with 7 bases aligning to TRBD1. The CDR3 contains 12 residues. Unmatched junction bases numbered 3, after V lost 1 base and J lost 9 bases. The germline gives CDR1 LGHDT, CDR2 YNNKEL (reference sequence). The CDR3 region is CASSQGQGGQYF. CDR3 DNA: TGTGCCAGCAGCCAAGGACAGGGCGGGCAGTACTTC.

This CDR3 reads CATSEGGASEKLFF. DNA for the CDR3: TGTGCCACCAGTGAGGGGGGGGCGAGTGAAAAACTGTTTTTT. The chain couples TRBV24-1 to TRBJ1-4; D perhaps matches TRBD1 (6 bases). CDR3 length: 14 amino acids. CDR1 is KGHDR, CDR2 SFDVKD, per germline. Trimming took off 4 bases at V and 7 bases at J, with 12 bases between the two ends.

V is TRBV27 and J is TRBJ2-1, with a tentative D call TRBD2 (6 bases). CDR1 and CDR2 (germline): MNHEY, SMNVEV (reference sequence). V was cut by 6 bases and J by 2 bases, with 11 bases left in between. CDR3 size: 14 residues. The CDR3 bases are TGTGCCAGCAGCTACCGCGGGGCCTACAATGAGCAGTTCTTC. It codes for CASSYRGAYNEQFF.